These 26 T cell receptor beta chains were all obtained from the same sample, sequenced in a study of blood T cell repertoires in COVID-19. Clones were read by immunoSEQ multiplex PCR, and TCRdb kept only the in-frame ones, dropping some. The table includes some 100,000 clones, almost 95% detected once. Sequencing input: peripheral blood. The source is a man aged 50 to 59 with active COVID-19.

The chain employs TRBV30 and TRBJ1-1; D perhaps matches TRBD1 (5 bases). The length of the CDR3 is 14 residues. Germline-derived CDR1 and CDR2 are GTSNPN and SVGIG (reference sequence). Trimming took 5 bases from V and 0 from J, leaving 13 bases between them. The CDR3 sequence is CAWGRGVLNTEAFF. For the CDR3, the DNA is TGTGCCTGGGGCCGGGGGGTGCTGAACACTGAAGCTTTCTTT.

The chain recombines TRBV5-1 with TRBJ2-1; D might be TRBD1 (6 bases). Between the trimmed V and J ends, which lost 5 bases and 4 bases, there was a span of 13 bases. Germline values: CDR1 SGHRS, CDR2 YFSETQ. CDR3 length equals 14 residues. The DNA for the CDR3 is TGCGCCAGCAGTTCAGGGGATGATTACAATGAGCAGTTCTTC. Translating it yields CASSSGDDYNEQFF.

For the CDR3, the DNA is TGTGCCAGCAGGACACAGGGGTTGGACTATGGCTACACCTTC. As protein: CASRTQGLDYGYTF. The chain has TRBV7-8 and TRBJ1-2; 7 nucleotides match TRBD1. The length of the CDR3 is 14 residues. Germline V gene sequence: CDR1 SGHVS, CDR2 FQNEAQ. Trimming removed 6 bases from V and 3 bases from J; junction bases left unmatched: 7. The full variable domain, rest sourced from reference TRBV7-8 and TRBJ1-2, is GAGVSQSPRYKVAKRGQDVALRCDPISGHVSLFWYQQALGQGPEFLTYFQNEAQLDKSGLPSDRFFAERPEGSVSTLKIQRTQQEDSAVYLCASRTQGLDYGYTFGSGTRLTVV.

This sequence joins TRBV6-5 and TRBJ2-3, with 7 bases lining up with TRBD2. Germline CDR1 and CDR2: MNHEY and SVGAGI. CDR3 length equals 14 residues. With 0 bases clipped from V and 9 bases from J, the junction kept 6 bases outside the gene matches. CDR3 bases: TGTGCCAGCAGTTACTCGGGCGCGGGAGAGACGCAGTATTTT. This gives the protein CASSYSGAGETQYF.

The chain is built from TRBV28 and TRBJ2-4, with D possibly TRBD1 on 6 matching bases. V was clipped by 5 bases and J by 3 bases, with 14 bases between them. There are 15 residues in the CDR3. Germline values: CDR1 MDHEN, CDR2 SYDVKM. CDR3: CASSEYREGKNIQYF. DNA for the CDR3: TGTGCCAGCAGTGAGTACAGGGAAGGCAAAAACATTCAGTACTTC.

The chain couples TRBV3-1 (or the pseudogene TRBV3-2) to TRBJ2-1, with TRBD1 as a possible D gene (6 bases). V lost 6 bases to trimming and J lost 10 bases, with 10 bases between them. This CDR3 has 11 amino acids. Germline V gene sequence: CDR1 LGHDT, CDR2 YNNKEL (reference sequence). CDR3 DNA: TGTGCCAGCAGACAGGGATTCGAGCAGTTCTTC. Translated: CASRQGFEQFF.

With respect to this clone: This sample includes further DNA sequences coding for the same CDR3. This chain uses TRBV9 with TRBJ2-7; D might be TRBD1 (5 bases). V was shortened by 0 bases and J by 0 bases, with 7 bases between the two germline ends. There are 14 residues in the CDR3. Germline-derived CDR1 and CDR2 are SGDLS and YYNGEE. CDR3 amino acids: CASSVGGSSYEQYF. The CDR3 DNA is TGTGCCAGCAGCGTAGGGGGCAGCTCCTACGAGCAGTACTTC.

The chain employs TRBV30 and TRBJ2-7; 7 bases are a match to TRBD1. CDR1 GTSNPN and CDR2 SVGIG come from the germline V gene (reference sequence). Losses at the gene ends were 3 bases for V and 9 bases for J; bases not matched to a gene: 17. This CDR3 has 15 amino acids. CDR3 amino acids: CAWSLDRVNSAGQYF. The DNA of the CDR3 is TGTGCCTGGAGCCTCGACAGGGTAAATAGTGCCGGGCAGTACTTC.

This chain connects TRBV4-1 to TRBJ2-2; D ambiguous. CDR1 and CDR2 from the germline V gene are MGHRA and YSYEKL. CDR3 length: 16 amino acids. V lost 1 base, J lost 4 bases, and 13 bases lay in between. CDR3 sequence: CASSQVSPRGTGELFF. CDR3 DNA: TGCGCCAGCAGCCAAGTCAGCCCCCGAGGCACCGGGGAGCTGTTTTTT.

The CDR3 region has the DNA TGTGCCAGCAGTTCCCCTGGACTAGCGGGTTACAATGAGCAGTTCTTC. This translates into CASSSPGLAGYNEQFF. The gene calls are TRBV6-5 and TRBJ2-1, with 11 bases identical to TRBD2. Trimming at V came to 4 bases and at J to 4 bases, leaving 6 bases not matched to a gene. This CDR3 region has 16 residues. CDR1 is MNHEY, CDR2 SVGAGI, per germline.

This chain links TRBV5-4 with TRBJ1-1; D is ambiguous. The CDR3 length is 16 residues. Trimming cost V 3 bases and J 5 bases, with 20 bases left between them. CDR1 and CDR2 (germline): SGHNT, YYREEE (reference sequence). In DNA form, the CDR3 reads TGTGCCAGCAGCTCACCCCCCCCAAGCCTCATAACTGAAGCTTTCTTT. Translated, it gives CASSSPPPSLITEAFF. The full variable domain, rest sourced from reference TRBV5-4 and TRBJ1-1, is ETGVTQSPTHLIKTRGQQVTLRCSSQSGHNTVSWYQQALGQGPQFIFQYYREEENGRGNFPPRFSGLQFPNYSSELNVNALELDDSALYLCASSSPPPSLITEAFFGQGTRLTVV.

This clone occurred once. This chain joins TRBV7-3 and TRBJ2-1, with D tentatively TRBD1 (5 bases). Trimming pared 3 bases from V and 9 bases from J, leaving 18 bases between. Germline V gene sequence: CDR1 SGHTA, CDR2 FQGTGA. This CDR3 spans 15 amino acids. CDR3 sequence: CASSLDGDRGTEQFF. The CDR3 nucleotides read TGTGCCAGCAGCTTGGATGGGGATAGGGGAACTGAGCAGTTCTTC.

The rearrangement joins TRBV28 to TRBJ1-1; a weak D match, TRBD1 (5 bases). The CDR3 runs to 14 residues. V was clipped by 5 bases and J by 1 base, with 11 bases between them. The germline V gene has CDR1 MDHEN and CDR2 SYDVKM. The CDR3 sequence is CASSSWGENTEAFF. Here the CDR3 DNA reads TGTGCCAGCAGTAGCTGGGGGGAGAACACTGAAGCTTTCTTT.

V gene TRBV28 combines with J gene TRBJ2-1; possibly TRBD2 for D (7 bases). V shed 4 bases and J shed 6 bases, with 25 bases lying between them. The length of the CDR3 is 18 residues. Looked up from germline, CDR1 is MDHEN and CDR2 is SYDVKM. CDR3: CASSSLGGREKSPNEQFF. Here the CDR3 DNA reads TGTGCCAGCAGTTCACTAGGGGGGAGGGAGAAATCCCCCAATGAGCAGTTCTTC.

This chain uses TRBV19 with TRBJ2-5; 7 bases line up with TRBD1. V was pared by 11 bases and J by 4 bases, with 19 bases of the junction left unmatched. This CDR3 comprises 16 residues. Per the germline V gene, CDR1 is LNHDA and CDR2 is SQIVND (reference sequence). Written as DNA, the CDR3 is TGTGCCCCAAAACCCCACCCCCGGACAGGCCGAGAGACCCAGTACTTC. Its protein product is CAPKPHPRTGRETQYF.

The chain carries TRBV10-3 and TRBJ2-5; D might be TRBD2 (6 bases). The CDR3 extends over 15 amino acids. In germline, CDR1 is ENHRY, CDR2 SYGVKD. Trimming left V 9 bases short and J 2 bases short, with 19 bases between. Here the CDR3 DNA reads TGTGCCATTGGCGCCGGGACTGGACTTCAAGAGACCCAGTACTTC. It encodes CAIGAGTGLQETQYF.

V and J are TRBV5-4 and TRBJ2-1, with TRBD2 identical over 9 bases. This CDR3 contains 15 residues. Germline V lookup: CDR1 SGHNT, CDR2 YYREEE (reference sequence). After removal of 0 bases from V and 7 bases from J, the junction contained 5 bases not matched to a gene. For the CDR3, the DNA is TGTGCCAGCAGCTTGGAACTAGCGGGTGAAAATGAGCAGTTCTTC. It is translated as CASSLELAGENEQFF. The full variable domain, completed using reference TRBV5-4 and TRBJ2-1, is ETGVTQSPTHLIKTRGQQVTLRCSSQSGHNTVSWYQQALGQGPQFIFQYYREEENGRGNFPPRFSGLQFPNYSSELNVNALELDDSALYLCASSLELAGENEQFFGPGTRLTVL.

The CDR3 DNA reads TGTGCCAGCAGCCGGATAGCGGACCCGATCCCCGGGGAGCTGTTTTTT. Translation: CASSRIADPIPGELFF. This chain links TRBV7-8 with TRBJ2-2, with D perhaps TRBD2 (6 bases). The germline gives CDR1 SGHVS, CDR2 FQNEAQ. V lost 5 bases to trimming and J lost 6 bases, with 19 bases between them. The CDR3 has 16 residues.

This chain connects TRBV5-5 to TRBJ2-3; D remains unclear. Looked up from germline, CDR1 is SGHKS and CDR2 is YYEKEE (reference sequence). V was cut by 4 bases and J by 1 base, with 13 bases left in between. The CDR3 runs 15 residues. The CDR3 reads CASSDKTRGTDTQYF. CDR3 DNA sequence: TGTGCCAGCAGCGATAAGACTCGCGGCACAGATACGCAGTATTTT.

J is TRBJ2-1 and V is TRBV11-2, with 7 bases lining up with TRBD2. With V trimmed by 0 bases and J by 5 bases, 4 bases remained unmatched. From germline, CDR1 is SGHAT and CDR2 FQNNGV. This CDR3 has 15 residues. CDR3 region: CASSLDRGGNNEQFF. The CDR3 DNA sequence: TGTGCCAGCAGCTTAGATCGGGGAGGGAACAATGAGCAGTTCTTC. Full variable domain (outside the CDR3, taken from reference TRBV11-2 and TRBJ2-1): EAGVAQSPRYKIIEKRQSVAFWCNPISGHATLYWYQQILGQGPKLLIQFQNNGVVDDSQLPKDRFSAERLKGVDSTLKIQPAKLEDSAVYLCASSLDRGGNNEQFFGPGTRLTVL.

The V gene is TRBV5-8, the J gene TRBJ1-4; tentatively, D is TRBD1 (6 bases). Germline V CDR1 and CDR2: SGHTS, YDEGEE. The CDR3 loop spans 15 amino acids. Trimming removed 4 bases at V and 4 bases at J, with 14 bases between. CDR3 sequence reads: CASSPSGGLNEKLFF. CDR3 coding DNA: TGTGCCAGCAGCCCGAGTGGGGGCCTTAATGAAAAACTGTTTTTT.

The chain is built from TRBV6-5 and TRBJ1-2, with D hard to call. CDR1 is MNHEY and CDR2 is SVGAGI in the germline V gene. V was pared by 3 bases and J by 8 bases, with 13 bases between. The CDR3 totals 13 residues. This CDR3 is CASSYRSNGGYTF. The CDR3 DNA reads as TGTGCCAGCAGTTATCGGTCGAACGGGGGCTACACCTTC.

The chain recombines TRBV11-2 with TRBJ2-1, with 10 bases lining up with TRBD1. The J segment lost 1 base and the V segment lost 2 bases, leaving 11 bases of the junction unmatched. The CDR3 sequence is 19 residues long. Germline CDR1 is SGHAT and CDR2 is FQNNGV. The CDR3, as DNA: TGTGCCAGCAGCTTAATTCGGGACAGGGGAACGGGGTCCTACAATGAGCAGTTCTTC. It is translated as CASSLIRDRGTGSYNEQFF.

The J gene is TRBJ1-1, the V gene TRBV10-2, with TRBD1 matching 8 bases. The CDR3 extends over 13 amino acids. Germline lookup yields CDR1 WSHSY and CDR2 SAAADI. Trimming took 6 bases from V and 5 from J; bases not matched to a gene: 5. The CDR3 reads CASRDRDLTEAFF. The CDR3 DNA follows: TGCGCCAGCAGGGACAGGGATTTAACTGAAGCTTTCTTT.

V gene TRBV28 combines with J gene TRBJ2-4, with a weak D call TRBD2 (6 bases). In germline, CDR1 is MDHEN, CDR2 SYDVKM. With 2 bases removed from V and 0 bases from J, the gap between germline ends came to 20 bases. CDR3 length: 19 amino acids. CDR3 bases: TGTGCCAGCAGTTTAGTAGGGGCGGGATGGGAGTCAGCCAAAAACATTCAGTACTTC. Its protein product is CASSLVGAGWESAKNIQYF.

The J gene is TRBJ1-4, the V gene TRBV4-1, with D possibly being TRBD1 (5 bases). Germline V CDR1 and CDR2: MGHRA, YSYEKL. V was clipped by 2 bases and J by 10 bases, with 20 bases between them. The CDR3 totals 16 residues. The CDR3 sequence is CASSQPWTGRGGKLFF. CDR3 DNA sequence: TGCGCCAGCAGCCAACCTTGGACGGGACGGGGGGGAAAACTGTTTTTT.